This TCR beta chain was observed in a study of blood T cell repertoires in COVID-19. Study-level background: Researchers got acute and convalescent COVID-19 samples from the United States, Italy and Spain.

Authors' data handling: Amplified reference gene primers provided the basis for estimating nucleated cell counts. TCRdb's copy holds only in-frame clones and misses some; the assay was immunoSEQ multiplex PCR. D and trimming come from the DNA, and the V and J calls and clone size come from that table. The repertoire includes a few hundred thousand clones, approximately 89% of them detected once, and less than 3.5% sits in the top ten. From germline, CDR1 is MNHEY and CDR2 SVGAGI. Trimming pared 7 bases from V and 3 bases from J, leaving 9 bases between. The length of the CDR3 is 12 residues. This TCR came from a woman aged 45-65 years who had been exposed to COVID-19. The gene calls are TRBV6-5 and TRBJ1-2; no definite D call. Input material: PBMCs or T cells enriched from blood (not recorded which). CDR3 nucleotide sequence: TGTGCCAGCACTCTCGAGGACTATGGCTACACCTTC. Translation gives CASTLEDYGYTF.